A single sample gave rise to the 20 T cell receptor beta chains below, sequenced in a study of T-cell memory formation after mild COVID-19. TCRdb recomputed calls from the 5' RACE reads with MiXCR, one row per CDR3 protein. The table has more than 300,000 distinct CDR3 sequences, approximately 13% seen once; the top ten hold 22%. The sequenced material came from PBMCs or a T cell subset sorted from them (not recorded which). These TCRs come from a man between 18 and 29 years old who had mild COVID-19 (a few samples of this study predate the infection). Cell type and time point are not known.

This clonotype appeared a single time. The chain joins TRBV7-6 to TRBJ2-3, with 8 nucleotides matching TRBD1. Germline values: CDR1 SGHVS, CDR2 FNYEAQ. The CDR3 is made up of 15 amino acids. With V trimmed by 4 bases and J by 6 bases, 9 bases remained unmatched. In nucleotides, the CDR3 is TGTGCCAGCAGCTCCTGGACAGGGCCGGGGGATACGCAGTATTTT. It translates to CASSSWTGPGDTQYF.

The chain joins TRBV7-3 to TRBJ2-2, with unresolved D. V lost 5 bases and J lost 1, with 8 bases in between. There are 14 residues in the CDR3. Germline CDR1 reads SGHTA; CDR2 reads FQGTGA. DNA for the CDR3: TGTGCCAGCAGCCCATTTCGGAACACCGGGGAGCTGTTTTTT. Translating it yields CASSPFRNTGELFF.

V gene TRBV5-1 combines with J gene TRBJ2-3; D may correspond to TRBD1 or TRBD2 (5 bases each). From germline, CDR1 is SGHRS and CDR2 YFSETQ. The CDR3 is 15 residues long. Trimming took off 0 bases at V and 0 bases at J, with 8 bases between the two ends. DNA for the CDR3: TGCGCCAGCAGCTTGGCAGGGAGAAGCACAGATACGCAGTATTTT. It specifies CASSLAGRSTDTQYF.

This chain connects TRBV7-9 to TRBJ2-3; TRBD1 matches 8 bases. The germline gives CDR1 SEHNR, CDR2 FQNEAQ (reference sequence). This CDR3 contains 16 residues. The V and J ends lost 6 bases and 0 bases, in that order; junction bases with no gene match: 8. The DNA of the CDR3 is TGTGCCAGCAGGAACAGGGGGTCAATAAGCACAGATACGCAGTATTTT. Its protein is CASRNRGSISTDTQYF.

This clonotype occurred a few times. The chain links TRBV3-1 to TRBJ1-2; 7 nucleotides match TRBD1. After removal of 3 bases from V and 4 bases from J, the junction contained 8 bases not matched to a gene. This CDR3 has 15 residues. Looked up from germline, CDR1 is LGHDT and CDR2 is YNNKEL (reference sequence). For the CDR3, the DNA is TGTGCCAGCAGCCAGGCGGGGAGGACAGGCTATGGCTACACCTTC. Protein sequence: CASSQAGRTGYGYTF.

This clonotype was found a few times. The genes are TRBV6-5 and TRBJ1-1; tentatively, D is TRBD1 (5 bases). Germline-derived CDR1 and CDR2 are MNHEY and SVGAGI. The CDR3 runs to 12 residues. V was pared by 6 bases and J by 4 bases, with 9 bases between. In DNA form, the CDR3 reads TGTGCCAGCAGGGGACTTTTCACTGAAGCTTTCTTT. It codes for CASRGLFTEAFF.

The chain employs TRBV2 and TRBJ2-7; tentatively, D is TRBD2 (5 bases). Trimming left V 6 bases short and J 3 bases short, with 21 bases between. CDR1 and CDR2 from the germline V gene are SNHLY and FYNNEI. This CDR3 is built from 16 residues. CDR3 DNA: TGTGCCAGCAGGAAACTGGACTTTGTGGAGGACTACGAGCAGTACGTC. Translating it yields CASRKLDFVEDYEQYV.

In its sample, this clonotype was seen a few times. The rearrangement joins TRBV2 to TRBJ2-1, with 13 bases lining up with TRBD2. The CDR3 length is 17 residues. The junction had 9 bases not matched to a gene; V was cut back by 4 bases and J by 6 bases. The germline V gene encodes CDR1 SNHLY and CDR2 FYNNEI. CDR3 in DNA: TGTGCCAGCAGTGCCCGGACTAGCGGGGGAGGGGCCAATGAGCAGTTCTTC. It translates to CASSARTSGGGANEQFF. Full variable domain (rest looked up from reference TRBV2 and TRBJ2-1): EPEVTQTPSHQVTQMGQEVILRCVPISNHLYFYWYRQILGQKVEFLVSFYNNEISEKSEIFDDQFSVERPDGSNFTLKIRSTKLEDSAMYFCASSARTSGGGANEQFFGPGTRLTVL.

V gene TRBV7-9 combines with J gene TRBJ2-7; tentatively, D is TRBD2 (7 bases). The V end lost 3 bases, the J end lost 7 bases, and 13 bases lay between the germline ends. Germline CDR1 SEHNR, CDR2 FQNEAQ (reference sequence). The CDR3 extends over 13 amino acids. As DNA, the CDR3 is TGTGCCAGCAGCTTCGGGGGGCAGGGGGAGCAGTACTTC. Amino acid sequence: CASSFGGQGEQYF.

This clonotype appeared many times. The chain combines TRBV7-6 with TRBJ2-7; 14 positions match TRBD2. Germline loops: CDR1 SGHVS, CDR2 FNYEAQ. The ends lost 2 bases at V and 7 bases at J; junction bases unmatched: 4. CDR3 length: 15 residues. The CDR3 is CASSLWTSGGLEQYF. The CDR3 DNA is TGTGCCAGCAGCTTATGGACTAGCGGGGGGCTGGAGCAGTACTTC. The entire variable domain, with the rest obtained from reference TRBV7-6 and TRBJ2-7, is as follows: GAGVSQSPRYKVTKRGQDVALRCDPISGHVSLYWYRQALGQGPEFLTYFNYEAQQDKSGLPNDRFSAERPEGSISTLTIQRTEQRDSAMYRCASSLWTSGGLEQYFGPGTRLTVT.

The chain combines TRBV4-1 with TRBJ2-3; 8 positions agree with TRBD2. The CDR3 contains 18 residues. The V gene's germline CDR1 is MGHRA and CDR2 YSYEKL. V trimming: 4 bases; J trimming: 2 bases; junction bases outside the gene matches: 14. The CDR3 nucleotides are TGCGCCAGCAGCCCCGATCGGGTAGCGGGGTCCTACACAGATACGCAGTATTTT. Protein product: CASSPDRVAGSYTDTQYF.

This clonotype was seen a few times. CDR3: CAISTGRSPLHF. CDR3 DNA sequence: TGTGCCATTTCGACAGGGAGGTCACCCCTCCACTTT. This sequence joins TRBV10-3 and TRBJ1-6, with TRBD1 matching over 7 bases. The CDR3 covers 12 residues. After removal of 9 bases from V and 10 bases from J, the junction contained 6 bases not matched to a gene. CDR1 is ENHRY and CDR2 is SYGVKD in the germline V gene.

The chain couples TRBV28 to TRBJ2-7, with D possibly being TRBD1 (8 bases). Trimming shortened V by 6 bases and J by 1 base, and 13 bases separated the two germline ends. There are 14 residues in the CDR3. Germline CDR1 reads MDHEN; CDR2 reads SYDVKM. CDR3 loop: CASRQGGTSYEQYV. CDR3 in DNA: TGTGCCAGCAGACAGGGGGGGACATCCTACGAGCAGTACGTC.

This clonotype was counted ten times or more. The rearrangement joins TRBV4-1 to TRBJ2-3; 7 bases are shared with TRBD1. The CDR3 contains 14 residues. Germline V CDR1 and CDR2: MGHRA, YSYEKL. Trimming cost V 3 bases and J 6 bases; bases outside gene matches: 6. The CDR3 sequence: CASSHQNRGDTQYF. The CDR3 nucleotides are TGCGCCAGCAGCCACCAAAACAGGGGCGATACGCAGTATTTT.

This clonotype was detected a few times. V gene TRBV29-1 combines with J gene TRBJ2-7; the D gene is possibly TRBD1 (5 bases). This CDR3 has 12 amino acids. The germline V gene encodes CDR1 SQVTM and CDR2 ANQGSEA. The V end was cut by 4 bases, the J end by 7 bases, with 14 bases between. CDR3 sequence (DNA): TGCAGCGTTGCTGAAGGGGCAGGGGAGCAGTACTTC. Its protein product is CSVAEGAGEQYF.

This clonotype was observed a few times. The rearrangement joins TRBV6-6 to TRBJ1-5; D is perhaps TRBD1 (5 bases). Germline assignment: CDR1 MNHNY and CDR2 SVGAGI (reference sequence). V lost 2 bases and J 4 bases, leaving 9 bases between the germline ends. This CDR3 spans 14 amino acids. The CDR3 here is CASSYARENQPQHF. The CDR3 DNA reads as TGTGCCAGCAGTTACGCCAGGGAGAATCAGCCCCAGCATTTT.

The V gene is TRBV4-1, the J gene TRBJ2-2; no clear D gene. V gave up 2 bases and J gave up 6 bases, with 10 bases separating them. The CDR3 has 14 residues. Germline V lookup: CDR1 MGHRA, CDR2 YSYEKL. The CDR3: CASSQPLDAGELFF. The DNA of the CDR3 is TGCGCCAGCAGCCAACCCCTGGACGCCGGGGAGCTGTTTTTT.

CDR3 sequence reads: CASSTLGRWNSPLHF. The CDR3 DNA reads TGTGCCAGCTCAACGTTGGGTCGGTGGAATTCACCCCTCCACTTT. The V call is TRBV2, the J call TRBJ1-6; no reliable D call. Germline values: CDR1 SNHLY, CDR2 FYNNEI. With 8 bases removed from V and 7 bases from J, the gap between germline ends came to 18 bases. CDR3 size: 15 residues.

This clonotype was seen a few times. Here the CDR3 DNA reads TGCAGTGCTAGAGTTCGACTAGCGGGGGTTGACGAGCAGTACTTC. This encodes CSARVRLAGVDEQYF. The chain combines TRBV20-1 with TRBJ2-7, with 12 bases lining up with TRBD2. Per germline, CDR1 DFQATT and CDR2 SNEGSKA (reference sequence). With 1 base clipped from V and 5 bases from J, the junction kept 6 bases outside the gene matches. The CDR3 consists of 15 residues.

In its sample, this clonotype was seen a few times. V and J are TRBV6-5 and TRBJ1-3; 7 nucleotides match TRBD1. The CDR3 is made up of 15 amino acids. V gave up 5 bases and J gave up 0 bases; unmatched junction bases: 4. Germline CDR1 and CDR2: MNHEY and SVGAGI. CDR3 in amino acids: CASSDRDSSGNTIYF. The CDR3 region has the DNA TGTGCCAGCAGTGACCGGGACAGCTCTGGAAACACCATATATTTT.